The 18 T cell receptor beta chains below were found in one sample sequenced in a study of CD8 T cells in Susac syndrome (dated by TCRdb to between 2018 and 2021). Libraries were built with the immunoSEQ multiplex PCR assay. RNA was extracted using the RNeasy kit, and roughly 0.5 to 1 ug of the RNA was reverse transcribed with random hexamers. The public sequencing data were trimmed at Q25 with fastp and processed into clonotypes with MiXCR by TCRdb, which kept only in-frame beta chains. Rows with one shared CDR3 protein collapse into an entry with the most common genes and DNA. The sample table holds about 150,000 distinct CDR3 sequences, of which approximately 94% were seen once. The ten largest clones take up around 0.21% of the sample. Material: CD8+ T cells from PBMCs. The receptors originated from a human donor with multiple sclerosis.

The V call is TRBV4-1, the J call TRBJ2-7; the D is unclear. Germline loops: CDR1 MGHRA, CDR2 YSYEKL. There are 14 residues in the CDR3. The V gene lost 4 bases and the J gene lost 2 bases, with 12 bases spanning the gap. The CDR3 DNA follows: TGCGCCAGCAGCCCGCCGGGCAGGACCTACGAGCAGTACTTC. The encoded protein is CASSPPGRTYEQYF.

This rearrangement joins TRBV9 to TRBJ1-2; TRBD1 matches 7 bases. The CDR3 covers 12 residues. Germline V lookup: CDR1 SGDLS, CDR2 YYNGEE. The V segment lost 4 bases and the J segment 8 bases; nucleotides outside the gene matches: 5. CDR3 DNA sequence: TGTGCCAGCAGCCAAGGGGGCGGAGGCTACACCTTC. The encoded protein is CASSQGGGGYTF.

This chain uses TRBV3-1 with TRBJ2-3; D is tentatively TRBD1 or TRBD2 (5 bases each). Trimming cost V 0 bases and J 5 bases, with 15 bases left between them. Germline V gene sequence: CDR1 LGHDT, CDR2 YNNKEL (reference sequence). The CDR3 is 16 residues long. Here the CDR3 DNA reads TGTGCCAGCAGCCAAGACCCCCCGGGGCGGAGAGATACGCAGTATTTT. Its protein is CASSQDPPGRRDTQYF.

This chain connects TRBV28 to TRBJ1-5; D unresolved. This CDR3 is built from 14 residues. CDR1 and CDR2 (germline): MDHEN, SYDVKM. V lost 5 bases to trimming and J lost 1 base, with 9 bases between them. CDR3 nucleotides: TGTGCCAGCAGTCCCCGGGCGAGCAATCAGCCCCAGCATTTT. Protein product: CASSPRASNQPQHF. Looking up the rest from reference TRBV28 and TRBJ1-5 gives the full variable domain: DVKVTQSSRYLVKRTGEKVFLECVQDMDHENMFWYRQDPGLGLRLIYFSYDVKMKEKGDIPEGYSVSREKKERFSLILESASTNQTSMYLCASSPRASNQPQHFGDGTRLSIL.

This chain joins TRBV20-1 and TRBJ2-7; TRBD1 matches at 10 bases. The junction had 13 bases not matched to a gene; V was cut back by 3 bases and J by 5 bases. Per the germline V gene, CDR1 is DFQATT and CDR2 is SNEGSKA (reference sequence). This CDR3 spans 16 amino acids. CDR3 in DNA: TGCAGTGCTAGGGCCAGGGACAGGGGAGTTGCGGACGAGCAGTACTTC. It translates to CSARARDRGVADEQYF.

This sequence joins TRBV9 and TRBJ2-1, with D perhaps matching TRBD2 (6 bases). Trimming left V 3 bases short and J 6 bases short, with 16 bases between. Germline-derived CDR1 and CDR2 are SGDLS and YYNGEE. CDR3 length equals 15 residues. The CDR3: CASSAWDSPVNEQFF. The CDR3 DNA reads TGTGCCAGCAGCGCCTGGGACTCCCCGGTCAATGAGCAGTTCTTC.

The chain is built from TRBV6-5 and TRBJ2-4, with D maybe TRBD2 (6 bases). Between the trimmed V and J ends, which lost 2 bases and 0 bases, there was a span of 8 bases. The CDR3 covers 15 residues. Germline-derived CDR1 and CDR2 are MNHEY and SVGAGI. CDR3 sequence: CASSYGGEAKNIQYF. The CDR3 bases are TGTGCCAGCAGTTACGGCGGGGAAGCCAAAAACATTCAGTACTTC.

J is TRBJ2-1 and V is TRBV20-1; 10 nucleotides line up with TRBD2. After removal of 0 bases from V and 0 bases from J, the junction contained 2 bases not matched to a gene. This CDR3 region has 16 residues. Germline CDR1 DFQATT, CDR2 SNEGSKA (reference sequence). Here the CDR3 DNA reads TGCAGTGCTAGAGATATAGCGGGGGGCTCCTACAATGAGCAGTTCTTC. Translation gives CSARDIAGGSYNEQFF.

The gene calls are TRBV29-1 and TRBJ1-2; D is undetermined. This CDR3 has 14 residues. Trimming removed 3 bases at V and 3 bases at J, with 14 bases between. Germline V CDR1 and CDR2: SQVTM, ANQGSEA. The DNA for the CDR3 is TGCAGCGTTGATGAGGAGGGCGGCGACTATGGCTACACCTTC. Its protein product is CSVDEEGGDYGYTF.

The chain has TRBV7-9 and TRBJ1-2, with D uncertain. V was cut by 4 bases and J by 8 bases, with 11 bases left in between. There are 12 residues in the CDR3. From germline, CDR1 is SEHNR and CDR2 FQNEAQ (reference sequence). CDR3 bases: TGTGCCAGCAGCTACGGGCTTCAGGGCTACACCTTC. Translated, it gives CASSYGLQGYTF.

This chain uses TRBV11-2 with TRBJ2-3; 11 nucleotides line up with TRBD1. In germline, CDR1 is SGHAT, CDR2 FQNNGV. This CDR3 is built from 18 residues. V dropped 5 bases and J dropped 5; count of bases not matched to a gene: 15. The CDR3 DNA is TGTGCCAGCAGCGTATTAGCCCAGGGACAGGGGGGGGTAGATACGCAGTATTTT. This codes for CASSVLAQGQGGVDTQYF.

This chain links TRBV7-8 with TRBJ2-7; D possibly corresponds to TRBD2 (6 bases). Germline lookup yields CDR1 SGHVS and CDR2 FQNEAQ. CDR3 size: 13 residues. V lost 5 bases to trimming and J lost 5 bases, with 13 bases between them. CDR3 bases: TGTGCCAGCAGCCTCCGATGGGGGGACGAGCAGTACTTC. It encodes CASSLRWGDEQYF.

DNA of the CDR3: TGCAGCGTTGAAGAGAAGCGGGGGGGCCTAGGGATTCAGTTCTTC. Its translation: CSVEEKRGGLGIQFF. The chain couples TRBV29-1 to TRBJ2-1, with TRBD2 matching 10 bases. Per germline, CDR1 SQVTM and CDR2 ANQGSEA. V dropped 0 bases and J dropped 13; count of bases not matched to a gene: 12. This CDR3 spans 15 amino acids.

V is TRBV14 and J is TRBJ1-2; no firm D call. This CDR3 contains 13 residues. Per germline, CDR1 SGHDN and CDR2 FVKESK. Trimming left V 2 bases short and J 4 bases short, with 8 bases between. The DNA for the CDR3 is TGTGCCAGCAGCCAAACTAATGCCTATGGCTACACCTTC. This translates into CASSQTNAYGYTF.

V gene TRBV15 combines with J gene TRBJ1-2; D not resolved. CDR1 LNHNV and CDR2 YYDKDF come from the germline V gene (reference sequence). Between the trimmed V and J ends, which lost 0 bases and 5 bases, there was a span of 13 bases. The CDR3 contains 15 residues. CDR3 DNA sequence: TGTGCCACCAGCAGAGATCAAGGGCGGTCGTATGGCTACACCTTC. It is translated as CATSRDQGRSYGYTF.

V gene TRBV4-1 combines with J gene TRBJ2-2, with unresolved D. This CDR3 contains 13 residues. Per germline, CDR1 MGHRA and CDR2 YSYEKL. Trimming cost V 4 bases and J 6 bases, with 9 bases left between them. The CDR3 DNA sequence: TGCGCCAGCAGCCCAATGGCCCCCGGGGAGCTGTTTTTT. This encodes CASSPMAPGELFF.

The rearrangement joins TRBV27 to TRBJ1-5; 7 bases agree with TRBD1. The V gene's germline CDR1 is MNHEY and CDR2 SMNVEV (reference sequence). V trimming: 5 bases; J trimming: 5 bases; junction bases outside the gene matches: 6. There are 14 residues in the CDR3. The CDR3 spells CASSPNRGHQPQHF. The CDR3 DNA is TGTGCCAGCAGTCCCAACAGGGGTCATCAGCCCCAGCATTTT.

The J gene is TRBJ2-2, the V gene TRBV9, with 7 bases matching TRBD1. The CDR3 runs to 15 residues. Trimming at V came to 4 bases and at J to 2 bases, leaving 5 bases not matched to a gene. Germline V gene sequence: CDR1 SGDLS, CDR2 YYNGEE. Here the CDR3 reads CASSSRTGNTGELFF. The CDR3 DNA reads as TGTGCCAGCAGCTCAAGGACAGGAAACACCGGGGAGCTGTTTTTT.